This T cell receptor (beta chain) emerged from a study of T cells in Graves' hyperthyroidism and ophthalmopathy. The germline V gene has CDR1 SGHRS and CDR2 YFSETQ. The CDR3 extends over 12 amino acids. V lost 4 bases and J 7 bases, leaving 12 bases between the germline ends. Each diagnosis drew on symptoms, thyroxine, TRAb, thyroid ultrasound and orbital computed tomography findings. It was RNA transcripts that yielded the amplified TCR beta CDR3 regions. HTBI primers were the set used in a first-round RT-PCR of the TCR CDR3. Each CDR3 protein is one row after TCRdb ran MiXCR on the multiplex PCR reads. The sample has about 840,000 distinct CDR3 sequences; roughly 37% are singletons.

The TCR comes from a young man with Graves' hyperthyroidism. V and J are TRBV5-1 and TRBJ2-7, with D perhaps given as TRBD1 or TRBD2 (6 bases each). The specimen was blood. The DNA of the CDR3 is TGCGCCAGCAGCGAGGACAGCGGGGAGCAGTACTTC. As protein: CASSEDSGEQYF.